The 19 T cell receptor beta chains presented below share a single source sample, sequenced in a study of CD8+ T cells in alopecia areata. Extracted RNA was reverse transcribed into cDNA, the sequencing template. TCRdb's copy holds only in-frame clones and misses some; the assay was immunoSEQ multiplex PCR. The data hold about 76,000 clones, with around 60% observed a single time. Treatment of the sample: oral pan-JAK inhibitor, 5-10 mg twice daily. The sample in question was CD8+ T cells sorted from blood, obtained at week 24, from a patient treated with tofacitinib. These receptors were collected from a human donor with alopecia areata.

This clone has a single count. As DNA, the CDR3 is TGTGCCAGCAGCCCTCGCGGGGGGGGAGAAGCTTTCTTT. Encoded protein: CASSPRGGGEAFF. The V and J genes are TRBV27 and TRBJ1-1, with a weak D call TRBD1 (5 bases). This CDR3 comprises 13 residues. Germline V lookup: CDR1 MNHEY, CDR2 SMNVEV (reference sequence). The V end lost 6 bases, the J end lost 8 bases, and 16 bases lay between the germline ends.

V usage is TRBV30 and J usage is TRBJ2-7, with D unresolved. V dropped 5 bases and J dropped 4 bases, with 9 bases sitting between them. Looked up from germline, CDR1 is GTSNPN and CDR2 is SVGIG (reference sequence). This CDR3 region has 11 residues. The CDR3 is CAWGARYEQYF. For the CDR3, the DNA is TGTGCCTGGGGAGCGAGGTACGAGCAGTACTTC.

The chain couples TRBV5-6 to TRBJ2-5; D may correspond to TRBD1 or TRBD2 (6 bases each). The CDR3 is made up of 15 amino acids. V gave up 2 bases and J gave up 1 base, with 12 bases separating them. Looked up from germline, CDR1 is SGHDT and CDR2 is YYEEEE. CDR3 nucleotide sequence: TGTGCCAGCAGCTTCGGAGGGGGGCCCCAAGAGACCCAGTACTTC. Residues: CASSFGGGPQETQYF. Variable domain in full (rest from reference TRBV5-6 and TRBJ2-5): DAGVTQSPTHLIKTRGQQVTLRCSPKSGHDTVSWYQQALGQGPQFIFQYYEEEERQRGNFPDRFSGHQFPNYSSELNVNALLLGDSALYLCASSFGGGPQETQYFGPGTRLLVL.

This clone has more than one count but fewer than ten. V is TRBV19 and J is TRBJ2-1; D unresolved. CDR1 LNHDA and CDR2 SQIVND come from the germline V gene (reference sequence). The CDR3 contains 16 residues. V lost 5 bases to trimming and J lost 5 bases, with 19 bases between them. CDR3 in amino acids: CASSLYSEPPNNEQFF. In nucleotides, the CDR3 is TGTGCCAGTAGTCTGTATTCCGAACCCCCTAACAATGAGCAGTTCTTC.

The chain carries TRBV13 and TRBJ1-2; D unclear. CDR3 length: 15 amino acids. V was clipped by 4 bases and J by 6 bases, with 18 bases between them. Germline V gene data show CDR1 as PRHDT and CDR2 as FYEKMQ (reference sequence). CDR3 nucleotides: TGTGCCAGCAGCTATCGGTCCCGAGCTATTGATGGCTACACCTTC. Translated, it gives CASSYRSRAIDGYTF.

This rearrangement joins TRBV7-9 to TRBJ2-2; D possibly corresponds to TRBD2 (6 bases). The CDR3 is made up of 16 amino acids. Trimming shortened V by 4 bases and J by 1 base, and 13 bases separated the two germline ends. CDR1 SEHNR and CDR2 FQNEAQ come from the germline V gene (reference sequence). In DNA form, the CDR3 reads TGTGCCAGCAGCTGGAGGGGACCAAAGAACACCGGGGAGCTGTTTTTT. Translation gives CASSWRGPKNTGELFF.

The rearrangement links TRBV7-9 to TRBJ2-2; D might be TRBD2 (5 bases). The CDR3 spans 18 residues. V lost 0 bases and J 4 bases, leaving 18 bases between the germline ends. Germline CDR1 is SEHNR and CDR2 is FQNEAQ (reference sequence). CDR3 protein: CASSLAVGLAGGTGELFF. The DNA of the CDR3 is TGTGCCAGCAGCTTAGCCGTGGGCCTAGCAGGTGGCACCGGGGAGCTGTTTTTT.

This chain uses TRBV7-2 with TRBJ2-5, with 7 bases lining up with TRBD1. Germline lookup yields CDR1 SGHTA and CDR2 FQGNSA. J was trimmed by 4 bases and V by 5 bases; bases with no gene match: 10. CDR3 length: 15 amino acids. In nucleotides, the CDR3 is TGTGCCAGCAGCGCGACAGGGAGTACCGGAGAGACCCAGTACTTC. Translating it yields CASSATGSTGETQYF.

The chain links TRBV27 to TRBJ1-1; TRBD1 matches 7 bases. The germline CDR1 and CDR2 sequences are MNHEY and SMNVEV (reference sequence). This CDR3 is 13 amino acids long. J lost 3 bases, V lost 5 bases, and 3 bases had no gene match. CDR3 amino acids: CASSMGQHTEAFF. DNA for the CDR3: TGTGCCAGCAGTATGGGACAGCACACTGAAGCTTTCTTT.

The chain couples TRBV5-1 to TRBJ1-6, with TRBD1 matching 11 bases. The trim removed 4 bases at V and 1 base at J, leaving 4 bases unmatched. CDR1 SGHRS and CDR2 YFSETQ come from the germline V gene. The length of the CDR3 is 17 residues. CDR3 protein: CASSKDRGPSYNSPLHF. The CDR3 nucleotides are TGCGCCAGCAGCAAGGACAGGGGGCCATCCTATAATTCACCCCTCCACTTT.

The chain combines TRBV4-1 with TRBJ2-2; D not resolved. The length of the CDR3 is 12 residues. Trimming cost V 1 base and J 7 bases, with 4 bases left between them. CDR1 is MGHRA and CDR2 is YSYEKL in the germline V gene. In DNA, the CDR3 is TGCGCCAGCAGCCAAGGAGACGGGGAGCTGTTTTTT. As protein: CASSQGDGELFF.

CDR3 sequence: CASSARLGSSYNEQFF. CDR3 in DNA: TGTGCCAGTAGTGCACGACTGGGCAGCTCCTACAATGAGCAGTTCTTC. J is TRBJ2-1 and V is TRBV19; D is undetermined. With 5 bases removed from V and 0 bases from J, the gap between germline ends came to 14 bases. CDR3 size: 16 residues. Germline V gene data show CDR1 as LNHDA and CDR2 as SQIVND (reference sequence). Drawing the rest from reference TRBV19 and TRBJ2-1, the complete variable domain is DGGITQSPKYLFRKEGQNVTLSCEQNLNHDAMYWYRQDPGQGLRLIYYSQIVNDFQKGDIAEGYSVSREKKESFPLTVTSAQKNPTAFYLCASSARLGSSYNEQFFGPGTRLTVL.

V is TRBV5-1 and J is TRBJ2-1, with 14 bases that match TRBD2. Germline V gives CDR1 SGHRS, CDR2 YFSETQ. This CDR3 has 16 amino acids. Trimming removed 4 bases from V and 7 bases from J; junction bases left unmatched: 7. The CDR3 nucleotides are TGCGCCAGCAGCGTAAGACTAGCGGGAGGGCCGAATGAGCAGTTCTTC. Residues: CASSVRLAGGPNEQFF.

This sequence joins TRBV7-9 and TRBJ2-5; maybe TRBD1 (6 bases). Trimming removed 6 bases from V and 4 bases from J, with 18 bases in between. Per germline, CDR1 SEHNR and CDR2 FQNEAQ (reference sequence). This CDR3 is built from 15 residues. CDR3 DNA: TGTGCCAGCAGTTTGTCGTCAGGGGCTGCAGAGACCCAGTACTTC. It yields the protein CASSLSSGAAETQYF.

This chain links TRBV29-1 with TRBJ1-1; D unclear. V was cut by 7 bases and J by 0 bases, with 12 bases left in between. Germline V gene sequence: CDR1 SQVTM, CDR2 ANQGSEA. This CDR3 has 13 residues. CDR3 in amino acids: CSGLTAMNTEAFF. CDR3 bases: TGCAGCGGACTGACGGCTATGAACACTGAAGCTTTCTTT.

The chain combines TRBV7-9 with TRBJ1-2; no reliable D call. V was trimmed by 8 bases and J by 0 bases, leaving 4 bases between them. In germline, CDR1 is SEHNR, CDR2 FQNEAQ (reference sequence). The CDR3 covers 11 residues. This CDR3 is CASGANYGYTF. CDR3 nucleotide sequence: TGTGCCAGCGGGGCTAACTATGGCTACACCTTC.

The chain joins TRBV6-6 to TRBJ1-1; weak D call: TRBD1 (6 bases). Germline CDR1 MNHNY, CDR2 SVGAGI (reference sequence). Trimming took off 4 bases at V and 5 bases at J, with 17 bases between the two ends. The CDR3 totals 15 residues. CDR3: CASSFGQSRRTEAFF. In DNA, the CDR3 is TGTGCCAGCAGTTTCGGACAGTCGCGAAGGACTGAAGCTTTCTTT.

This clone was counted a few times. The J gene is TRBJ1-1, the V gene TRBV15; TRBD1 might be the D (6 bases). Germline V gene sequence: CDR1 LNHNV, CDR2 YYDKDF (reference sequence). This CDR3 contains 15 residues. Trimming left V 3 bases short and J 0 bases short, with 11 bases between. CDR3: CATSSTGILNTEAFF. CDR3 sequence (DNA): TGTGCCACCAGCAGTACAGGGATTTTGAACACTGAAGCTTTCTTT.

This clone was observed a handful of times. The rearrangement uses TRBV9 and TRBJ2-2; D ambiguous. There are 14 residues in the CDR3. Between the trimmed V and J ends, which lost 6 bases and 0 bases, there was a span of 9 bases. Germline CDR1 reads SGDLS; CDR2 reads YYNGEE. CDR3 nucleotides: TGTGCCAGCAACCCTGATACGAACACCGGGGAGCTGTTTTTT. This encodes CASNPDTNTGELFF.